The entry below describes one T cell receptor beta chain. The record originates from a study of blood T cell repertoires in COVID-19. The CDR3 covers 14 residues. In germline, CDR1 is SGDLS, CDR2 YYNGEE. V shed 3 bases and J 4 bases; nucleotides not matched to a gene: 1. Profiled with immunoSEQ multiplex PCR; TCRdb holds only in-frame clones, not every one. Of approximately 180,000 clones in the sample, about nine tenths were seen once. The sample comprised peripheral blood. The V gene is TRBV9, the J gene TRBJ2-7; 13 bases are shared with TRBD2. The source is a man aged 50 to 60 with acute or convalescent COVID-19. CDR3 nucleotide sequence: TGTGCCAGCAGCGGGGGACTAGCGGGGTACGAGCAGTACTTC. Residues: CASSGGLAGYEQYF.